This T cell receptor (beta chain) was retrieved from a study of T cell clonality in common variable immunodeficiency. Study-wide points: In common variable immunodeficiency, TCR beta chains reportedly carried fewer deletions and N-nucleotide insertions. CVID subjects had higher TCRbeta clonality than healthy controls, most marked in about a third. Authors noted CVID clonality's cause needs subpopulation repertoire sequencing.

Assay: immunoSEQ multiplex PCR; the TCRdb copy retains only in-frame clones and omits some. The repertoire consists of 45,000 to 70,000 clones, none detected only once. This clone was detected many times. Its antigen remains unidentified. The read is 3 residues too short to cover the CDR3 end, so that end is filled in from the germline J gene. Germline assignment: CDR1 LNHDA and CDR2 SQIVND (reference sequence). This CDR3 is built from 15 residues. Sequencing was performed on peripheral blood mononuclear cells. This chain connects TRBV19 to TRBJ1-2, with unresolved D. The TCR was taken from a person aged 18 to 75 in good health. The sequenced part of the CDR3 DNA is TGTGCCAGTAGTATTCCCGGGGAGGGAGAGGGCGGC. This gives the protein CASSIPGEGEGG. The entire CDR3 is CASSIPGEGEGGYTF.